The source of this TCR beta chain is a study of cytomegalovirus exposure and HLA in healthy donors. Study in general: Assignment to the Caucasian-associated ancestry cluster applied to less than 85% of the approximately 400 genotyped donors. General study points: A later analysis showed HLA-associated TCR beta chains outstripping equally common others in clonal expansion. A later analysis reportedly identified an Asian-associated ancestry cluster as carrying fewer N-insertions than the approximately 730-donor mean.

Turning to this clone: What it recognizes is unknown.

From germline, CDR1 is MNHNS and CDR2 SASEGT. The CDR3 is made up of 14 amino acids. Trimming pared 7 bases from V and 5 bases from J, leaving 17 bases between. The study ran its PCR with 60 Vbeta and 13 Jbeta primers. Measured with immunoSEQ multiplex PCR; TCRdb has only the in-frame clones, and not every one. The sample has about 260,000 clones, about 66% seen once; the top ten hold around 2%. This chain joins TRBV6-1 and TRBJ2-5; maybe TRBD2 (5 bases). The sequence was obtained from a female donor in good health and CMV-seronegative. Material: PBMCs. The CDR3 DNA reads as TGTGCCAGCAATTTGGAGGTCGGCCCCGAGACCCAGTACTTC. Translated, it gives CASNLEVGPETQYF.